What follows describes a single T cell receptor (beta chain). TCRdb keeps only in-frame clones here, not all; method: immunoSEQ multiplex PCR. The data show 740,000 or so clones, with about 80% seen just once and about 1.8% held by the top ten. The sample originates from a study of shared clonotypes between healthy human individuals. The length of the CDR3 is 15 residues. V trimming: 5 bases; J trimming: 1 base; junction bases outside the gene matches: 7. Per germline, CDR1 MDHEN and CDR2 SYDVKM. The chain couples TRBV28 to TRBJ1-1; 7 bases fit TRBD1. The source material was memory CD4+ T cells sorted from blood. The subset was: CD45RA-negative fraction. This clonotype was sampled from a woman in her twenties or thirties in good health. In nucleotides, the CDR3 is TGTGCCAGCAGTCTGACCGGGACAGCGAACACTGAAGCTTTCTTT. Translating it yields CASSLTGTANTEAFF.